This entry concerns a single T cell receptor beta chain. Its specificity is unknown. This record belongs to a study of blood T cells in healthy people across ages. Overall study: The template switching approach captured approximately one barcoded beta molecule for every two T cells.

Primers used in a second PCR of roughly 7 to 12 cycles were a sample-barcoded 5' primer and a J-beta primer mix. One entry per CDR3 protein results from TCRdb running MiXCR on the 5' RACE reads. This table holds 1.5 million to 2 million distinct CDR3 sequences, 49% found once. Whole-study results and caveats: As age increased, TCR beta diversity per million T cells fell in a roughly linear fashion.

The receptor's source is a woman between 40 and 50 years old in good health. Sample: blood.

The CDR3 here is CASSLAGAGGPRRETQYF. The CDR3 DNA follows: TGTGCCAGCAGCTTAGCTGGGGCGGGGGGGCCCAGGAGAGAGACCCAGTACTTC. V and J are TRBV7-2 and TRBJ2-5; 9 positions agree with TRBD2. This CDR3 comprises 18 residues. The germline gives CDR1 SGHTA, CDR2 FQGNSA. Germline trimming cut 0 bases from V and 4 bases from J; bases unmatched to any gene: 12. The variable domain in full, with the rest retrieved from reference TRBV7-2 and TRBJ2-5, is GAGVSQSPSNKVTEKGKDVELRCDPISGHTALYWYRQSLGQGLEFLIYFQGNSAPDKSGLPSDRFSAERTGGSVSTLTIQRTQQEDSAVYLCASSLAGAGGPRRETQYFGPGTRLLVL.